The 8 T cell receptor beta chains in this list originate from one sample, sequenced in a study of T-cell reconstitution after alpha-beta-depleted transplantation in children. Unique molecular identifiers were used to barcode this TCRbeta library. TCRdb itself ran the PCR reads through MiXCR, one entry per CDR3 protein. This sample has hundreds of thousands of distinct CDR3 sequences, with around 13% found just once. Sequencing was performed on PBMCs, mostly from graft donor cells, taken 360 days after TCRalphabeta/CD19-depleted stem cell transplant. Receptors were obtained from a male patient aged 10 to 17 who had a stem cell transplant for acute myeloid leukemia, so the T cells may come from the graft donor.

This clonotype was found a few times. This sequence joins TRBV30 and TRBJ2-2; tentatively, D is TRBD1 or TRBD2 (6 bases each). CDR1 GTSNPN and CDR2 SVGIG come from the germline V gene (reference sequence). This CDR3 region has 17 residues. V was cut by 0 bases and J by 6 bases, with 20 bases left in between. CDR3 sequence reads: CAWSVRRGARIAGELFF. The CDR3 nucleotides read TGTGCCTGGAGTGTACGGAGGGGGGCAAGGATCGCCGGGGAGCTGTTTTTT.

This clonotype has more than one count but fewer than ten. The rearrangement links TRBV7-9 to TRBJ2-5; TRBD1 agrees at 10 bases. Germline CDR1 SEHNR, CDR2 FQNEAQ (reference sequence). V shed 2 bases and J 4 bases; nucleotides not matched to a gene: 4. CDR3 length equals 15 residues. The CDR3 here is CASSLTGQGRETQYF. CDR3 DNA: TGTGCCAGCAGCTTAACGGGACAGGGGAGAGAGACCCAGTACTTC.

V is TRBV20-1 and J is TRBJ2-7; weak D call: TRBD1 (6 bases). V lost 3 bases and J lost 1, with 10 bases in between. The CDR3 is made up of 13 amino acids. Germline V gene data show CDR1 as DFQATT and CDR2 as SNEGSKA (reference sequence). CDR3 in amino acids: CSASTGTSYEQYF. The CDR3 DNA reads TGCAGTGCTAGCACCGGGACATCCTACGAGCAGTACTTC.

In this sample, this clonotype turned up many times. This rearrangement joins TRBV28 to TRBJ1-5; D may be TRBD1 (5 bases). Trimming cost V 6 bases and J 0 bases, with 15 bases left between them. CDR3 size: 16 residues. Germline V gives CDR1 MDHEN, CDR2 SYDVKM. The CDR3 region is CASRTGTAYSNQPQHF. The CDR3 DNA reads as TGTGCCAGCAGAACCGGGACCGCGTATAGCAATCAGCCCCAGCATTTT.

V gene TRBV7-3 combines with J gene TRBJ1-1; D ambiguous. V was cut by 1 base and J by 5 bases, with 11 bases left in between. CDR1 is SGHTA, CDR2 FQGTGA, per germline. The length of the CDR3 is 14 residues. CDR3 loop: CASSLMVEGTEAFF. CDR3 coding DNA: TGTGCCAGCAGCTTAATGGTCGAGGGAACTGAAGCTTTCTTT.

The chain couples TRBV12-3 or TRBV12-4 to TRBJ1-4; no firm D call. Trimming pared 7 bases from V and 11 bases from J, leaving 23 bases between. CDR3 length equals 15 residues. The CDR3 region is CASTLFLGHRIKLFF. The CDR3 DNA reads TGTGCCAGCACTCTCTTCCTCGGCCACCGCATCAAACTGTTTTTT.

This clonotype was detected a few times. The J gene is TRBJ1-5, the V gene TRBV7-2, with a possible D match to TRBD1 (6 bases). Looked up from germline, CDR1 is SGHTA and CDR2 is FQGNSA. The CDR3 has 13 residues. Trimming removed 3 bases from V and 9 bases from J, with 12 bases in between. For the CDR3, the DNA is TGTGCCAGCAGCTTGAATCAGGGGTGGCCCCAGCATTTT. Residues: CASSLNQGWPQHF.

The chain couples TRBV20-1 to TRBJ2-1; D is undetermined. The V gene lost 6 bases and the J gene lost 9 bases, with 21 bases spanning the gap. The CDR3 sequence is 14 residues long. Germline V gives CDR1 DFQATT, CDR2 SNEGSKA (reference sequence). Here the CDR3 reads CSAAPVTLTREQFF. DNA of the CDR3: TGCAGTGCCGCTCCTGTGACTCTTACGCGTGAGCAGTTCTTC.